Shown below are 18 T cell receptor beta chains from a single sample sequenced in a study of blood T cell repertoires in COVID-19 (dated by TCRdb to 2020 to 2022). The library was made by the immunoSEQ multiplex PCR assay. This is the immuneACCESS table as TCRdb keeps it, with only in-frame sequences that have V and J called. A part of the clones is gone; compared with another copy, unresolved V genes explain less than half, and the rest is unexplained. Recorded for this sample are 250,000 to 300,000 clones; around 83% of them occurred a single time. The ten biggest clones cover 3.6% of the sample. The sequenced sample was peripheral blood. The receptors here all came from a man between 18 and 35 years old with active or convalescent COVID-19.

The V and J genes are TRBV25-1 and TRBJ2-3, with 7 bases that match TRBD1. The trim removed 1 base at V and 0 bases at J, leaving 7 bases unmatched. This CDR3 has 17 amino acids. Germline values: CDR1 MGHDK, CDR2 SYGVNS. The CDR3, as DNA: TGTGCCAGCAGTGAATTCTCGACAGGGCCAAGCACAGATACGCAGTATTTT. Protein: CASSEFSTGPSTDTQYF.

The chain recombines TRBV11-3 with TRBJ2-2, with 7 nucleotides matching TRBD2. The CDR3 consists of 16 residues. The V segment lost 1 base and the J segment 5 bases; nucleotides outside the gene matches: 7. Looked up from germline, CDR1 is SGHNT and CDR2 is YENEEA. The CDR3 region is CASSLVGGRSTGELFF. In DNA form, the CDR3 reads TGTGCCAGCAGCTTAGTGGGCGGGAGATCAACCGGGGAGCTGTTTTTT.

The chain employs TRBV6-5 and TRBJ2-7; D gene ambiguous. CDR1 MNHEY and CDR2 SVGAGI come from the germline V gene. There are 13 residues in the CDR3. Between the trimmed V and J ends, which lost 2 bases and 3 bases, there was a span of 8 bases. The CDR3 protein is CASSYDGDYEQYF. CDR3 coding DNA: TGTGCCAGCAGTTACGACGGAGACTACGAGCAGTACTTC.

As DNA, the CDR3 is TGTGCCAGCTGGGCAGGGGATTTCGCCGAGCAGTACTTC. This translates into CASWAGDFAEQYF. This chain uses TRBV27 with TRBJ2-7, with D possibly being TRBD1 (6 bases). This CDR3 is built from 13 residues. Trimming took 8 bases from V and 6 from J, leaving 17 bases between them. Germline assignment: CDR1 MNHEY and CDR2 SMNVEV (reference sequence).

The chain joins TRBV5-4 to TRBJ2-2; 10 bases are a match to TRBD1. Per the germline V gene, CDR1 is SGHNT and CDR2 is YYREEE (reference sequence). Trimming cost V 4 bases and J 6 bases; bases outside gene matches: 6. This CDR3 spans 15 amino acids. The CDR3 protein is CASSQGQGGSGELFF. The CDR3 nucleotides are TGTGCCAGCAGCCAAGGACAGGGGGGTTCCGGGGAGCTGTTTTTT.

This clone showed up just once. Other DNA sequences in the same sample also yield this CDR3. The CDR3 DNA reads TGTGCCAGCAGTTTCGGGGGGGAAAAACTGTTTTTT. It codes for CASSFGGEKLFF. The chain combines TRBV28 with TRBJ1-4; D perhaps matches TRBD1 (5 bases). Trimming cost V 3 bases and J 8 bases, with 7 bases left between them. Germline CDR1 is MDHEN and CDR2 is SYDVKM. The CDR3 loop spans 12 amino acids.

This clone was seen only a few times. The rearrangement uses TRBV7-6 and TRBJ2-7; weak D call: TRBD2 (6 bases). The germline gives CDR1 SGHVS, CDR2 FNYEAQ. The CDR3 runs to 14 residues. Trimming took 7 bases from V and 2 from J, leaving 15 bases between them. CDR3 loop: CASTLESGPYEQYF. Written as DNA, the CDR3 is TGTGCCAGCACCCTGGAGAGCGGGCCCTACGAGCAGTACTTC.

V is TRBV6-1 and J is TRBJ1-1, with D unresolved. Germline CDR1 reads MNHNS; CDR2 reads SASEGT. CDR3 length equals 14 residues. V was cut by 3 bases and J by 6 bases, with 14 bases left in between. This chain's CDR3 is CASSESVILAEAFF. For the CDR3, the DNA is TGTGCCAGCAGTGAGTCAGTTATCCTCGCTGAAGCTTTCTTT.

The chain couples TRBV29-1 to TRBJ1-2, with D hard to call. CDR1 SQVTM and CDR2 ANQGSEA come from the germline V gene. The V end was cut by 4 bases, the J end by 7 bases, with 16 bases between. The CDR3 has 13 residues. The CDR3 bases are TGCAGCGTTGTAAGTGAGGGTGCGTTTGGCTACACCTTC. Translation gives CSVVSEGAFGYTF. The full variable domain, in which reference TRBV29-1 and TRBJ1-2 provide the parts outside the CDR3, is SAVISQKPSRDICQRGTSLTIQCQVDSQVTMMFWYRQQPGQSLTLIATANQGSEATYESGFVIDKFPISRPNLTFSTLTVSNMSPEDSSIYLCSVVSEGAFGYTFGSGTRLTVV.

The chain joins TRBV9 to TRBJ2-5; 13 nucleotides align to TRBD2. Germline loops: CDR1 SGDLS, CDR2 YYNGEE. The CDR3 covers 19 residues. V lost 3 bases, J lost 2 bases, and 13 bases stayed unmatched. The CDR3 loop reads CASSARPGLAGSLQETQYF. In DNA, the CDR3 is TGTGCCAGCAGCGCCAGGCCGGGACTAGCGGGGAGCTTACAAGAGACCCAGTACTTC.

V and J are TRBV20-1 and TRBJ1-4, with D perhaps TRBD1 (5 bases). The germline V gene has CDR1 DFQATT and CDR2 SNEGSKA (reference sequence). The CDR3 extends over 15 amino acids. V was pared by 3 bases and J by 3 bases, with 14 bases between. This chain's CDR3 is CSASSPGESNEKLFF. DNA for the CDR3: TGCAGTGCTAGTTCTCCGGGGGAGTCTAATGAAAAACTGTTTTTT.

The J gene is TRBJ2-3, the V gene TRBV7-9, with a weak D call TRBD2 (6 bases). This CDR3 is built from 19 residues. Trimming removed 2 bases from V and 0 bases from J, with 21 bases in between. Germline V gene sequence: CDR1 SEHNR, CDR2 FQNEAQ (reference sequence). The CDR3 DNA reads as TGTGCCAGCAGCTTAAGGTTCGGGGGATCCTCCTGGAGCACAGATACGCAGTATTTT. Its translation is CASSLRFGGSSWSTDTQYF.

With regard to this clone: Sequence at one end of the junction differs from germline and may be a read error. This chain links TRBV20-1 with TRBJ1-2; 7 nucleotides agree with TRBD1. The CDR3 is 11 amino acids. Germline loops: CDR1 DFQATT, CDR2 SNEGSKA (reference sequence). In DNA form, the CDR3 reads TGCAGTGCTGTTTGGGACAGCGCTTTCGCCTTC. This codes for CSAVWDSAFAF.

The CDR3 DNA reads as TGCGCCAGCAGCCAAGATCCCGAGGGAACCTATGGCTACACCTTC. Translation gives CASSQDPEGTYGYTF. J is TRBJ1-2 and V is TRBV4-3; D is undetermined. The CDR3 sequence is 15 residues long. Looked up from germline, CDR1 is LGHNA and CDR2 is YSLEER. Trimming removed 0 bases at V and 4 bases at J, with 12 bases between.

This clone occurred once. The V and J genes are TRBV7-2 and TRBJ1-1; D is possibly TRBD1 (6 bases). The CDR3 length is 14 residues. Looked up from germline, CDR1 is SGHTA and CDR2 is FQGNSA. Trimming cost V 4 bases and J 11 bases, with 20 bases left between them. For the CDR3, the DNA is TGTGCCAGCAGCTCGGGGGCAGGGAGGGTGGATGCTTTCTTT. Translation gives CASSSGAGRVDAFF.

This clone was recorded once. V usage is TRBV5-4 and J usage is TRBJ2-3, with TRBD1 matching over 7 bases. This CDR3 region has 16 residues. CDR1 is SGHNT and CDR2 is YYREEE in the germline V gene (reference sequence). V gave up 0 bases and J gave up 3 bases; unmatched junction bases: 7. The CDR3 spells CASSLGGQYSTDTQYF. DNA of the CDR3: TGTGCCAGCAGCTTGGGGGGACAGTATAGTACAGATACGCAGTATTTT. Variable domain in full (rest from reference TRBV5-4 and TRBJ2-3): ETGVTQSPTHLIKTRGQQVTLRCSSQSGHNTVSWYQQALGQGPQFIFQYYREEENGRGNFPPRFSGLQFPNYSSELNVNALELDDSALYLCASSLGGQYSTDTQYFGPGTRLTVL.

This clone turned up a few times. The rearrangement uses TRBV5-6 and TRBJ2-7; D remains unclear. Trimming removed 2 bases from V and 3 bases from J, with 6 bases in between. Germline CDR1 and CDR2: SGHDT and YYEEEE. CDR3 length: 12 amino acids. The CDR3 sequence: CASSFQNYEQYF. CDR3 coding DNA: TGTGCCAGCAGCTTTCAAAACTACGAGCAGTACTTC.

The count of this clone is one. CDR3 nucleotides: TGTGCCAGCAGCGTGGACGACAGGGGTAATCAGCCCCAGCATTTT. Translating it yields CASSVDDRGNQPQHF. The genes are TRBV9 and TRBJ1-5; TRBD1 aligns across 8 bases. Germline loops: CDR1 SGDLS, CDR2 YYNGEE. V gave up 2 bases and J gave up 4 bases; unmatched junction bases: 5. The CDR3 has 15 residues.